This entry is about one TCR beta chain. The data stem from a study of TIL therapy for anti-PD-1-resistant metastatic lung cancer. The wider study: Progressing patients received lymphodepletion, expanded TIL infusion and IL-2. Median tumor PD-L1 proportion score was roughly 5.4%. Tumors carried a median 1.5 non-synonymous mutations per megabase.

Noted time point: pre-treatment sample, taken before nivolumab and TIL therapy. Patients were adults with stage 4 NSCLC. Sequencing used immunoSEQ v3. Sequencing was performed with immunoSEQ multiplex PCR; in TCRdb, only in-frame clones are kept and a portion is missing. This repertoire shows 18,000 or so clones, 83% found once; its top ten account for about 2.3%. The CDR3 consists of 15 residues. The germline V gene has CDR1 SGHNT and CDR2 YYREEE (reference sequence). Losses at the gene ends were 0 bases for V and 5 bases for J; bases not matched to a gene: 3. Sequenced here: blood, sampled at baseline. The TCR comes from a person between 30 and 79 years old with non-small cell lung cancer. The chain uses TRBV5-4 and TRBJ2-1; 9 nucleotides agree with TRBD2. In nucleotides, the CDR3 is TGTGCCAGCAGCTTGGATGCTAGCGGGGACAATGAGCAGTTCTTC. This gives the protein CASSLDASGDNEQFF.